This paragraph reports one T cell receptor beta chain. Its target is not known. Donors were drawn from the approximately 120-subject validation cohort, separate from the approximately 680-subject first cohort. The data were produced by immunoSEQ multiplex PCR, yet TCRdb's version contains in-frame clones alone and is incomplete. The table lists some 140,000 clones, 86% of them singletons, with over 2% in the top ten. The data are from a study of cytomegalovirus exposure and HLA in healthy donors. Findings and limits, study-wide: Associated with cytomegalovirus, according to the listing, were 150 to 200 TCR beta chains.

The junction had 4 bases not matched to a gene; V was cut back by 3 bases and J by 0 bases. The CDR3 runs to 16 residues. Per germline, CDR1 MDHEN and CDR2 SYDVKM. This chain connects TRBV28 to TRBJ2-3; 9 bases line up with TRBD2. Sample: PBMCs. This TCR was sampled from a human donor in good health. The CDR3 region is CASSFGLAGSTDTQYF. The DNA of the CDR3 is TGTGCCAGCAGTTTCGGGCTAGCGGGGAGCACAGATACGCAGTATTTT.